Below are 17 T cell receptor beta chains sequenced from a single sample in a study of shared clonotypes between healthy human individuals. The table came from immunoSEQ multiplex PCR; TCRdb's copy has only in-frame clones and leaves some out. Of approximately 2,000,000 clones listed, around 92% are singletons. Material: naive CD4+ T cells from PBMCs. Stated subset: CD45RA+ positively selected. These receptors all come from a man younger than 35 in good health. Some clones in this sample may be carry-over from other donors' samples.

The chain uses TRBV19 and TRBJ2-3; tentatively, D is TRBD2 (9 bases). Germline V gene data show CDR1 as LNHDA and CDR2 as SQIVND (reference sequence). The V end was cut by 10 bases, the J end by 6 bases, with 26 bases between. The CDR3 has 16 residues. The CDR3 loop reads CATRGLAGLYEDTQYF. As DNA, the CDR3 is TGTGCCACCAGGGGGCTAGCGGGACTTTATGAGGATACGCAGTATTTT.

This clone showed up just once. V usage is TRBV2 and J usage is TRBJ1-1, with a possible D match to TRBD1 (5 bases). The CDR3 runs 13 residues. V dropped 6 bases and J dropped 1 base, with 9 bases sitting between them. The germline V gene encodes CDR1 SNHLY and CDR2 FYNNEI. The CDR3 DNA follows: TGTGCCAGCAGGGGAGACAGGAACACTGAAGCTTTCTTT. It is translated as CASRGDRNTEAFF.

In this sample, this clone turned up once. V usage is TRBV7-3 and J usage is TRBJ2-1, with 8 bases identical to TRBD2. The CDR3 extends over 14 amino acids. Trimming took 4 bases from V and 7 from J; bases not matched to a gene: 6. Germline V gene sequence: CDR1 SGHTA, CDR2 FQGTGA. As DNA, the CDR3 is TGTGCCAGCAGCTCCACTCCGGGAGGGAATGAGCAGTTCTTC. This sequence encodes CASSSTPGGNEQFF. The complete variable domain, with remaining parts taken from reference TRBV7-3 and TRBJ2-1, reads GAGVSQTPSNKVTEKGKYVELRCDPISGHTALYWYRQSLGQGPEFLIYFQGTGAADDSGLPNDRFFAVRPEGSVSTLKIQRTERGDSAVYLCASSSTPGGNEQFFGPGTRLTVL.

This chain joins TRBV19 and TRBJ2-4, with 15 positions matching TRBD2. CDR1 LNHDA and CDR2 SQIVND come from the germline V gene (reference sequence). The length of the CDR3 is 19 residues. Trimming at V came to 4 bases and at J to 1 base, leaving 8 bases not matched to a gene. The CDR3 spells CASSTGLAGGRVAKNIQYF. The DNA for the CDR3 is TGTGCCAGTAGTACGGGACTAGCGGGAGGTCGAGTTGCCAAAAACATTCAGTACTTC.

The chain carries TRBV4-2 and TRBJ2-1, with TRBD2 matching 7 bases. V trimming: 4 bases; J trimming: 2 bases; junction bases outside the gene matches: 8. Germline V CDR1 and CDR2: LGHNA, YNFKEQ. CDR3 length: 16 amino acids. The CDR3 is CASSRPGRGTYNEQFF. The CDR3 bases are TGTGCCAGCAGCCGCCCGGGGAGGGGCACCTACAATGAGCAGTTCTTC.

This rearrangement joins TRBV30 to TRBJ1-5; D gene uncertain. The CDR3 contains 14 residues. V was cut by 4 bases and J by 6 bases, with 16 bases left in between. Germline loops: CDR1 GTSNPN, CDR2 SVGIG (reference sequence). CDR3 nucleotide sequence: TGTGCCTGGACAACCAGGTTGCGGACTCAGCCCCAGCATTTT. This codes for CAWTTRLRTQPQHF. The full variable domain, completed using reference TRBV30 and TRBJ1-5, is SQTIHQWPATLVQPVGSPLSLECTVEGTSNPNLYWYRQAAGRGLQLLFYSVGIGQISSEVPQNLSASRPQDRQFILSSKKLLLSDSGFYLCAWTTRLRTQPQHFGDGTRLSIL.

The table lists this clone with a count of one. Other DNA sequences within the sample encode an identical CDR3. The gene calls are TRBV28 and TRBJ2-7, with D possibly being TRBD1 (5 bases). Trimming removed 2 bases at V and 2 bases at J, with 13 bases between. Germline V gives CDR1 MDHEN, CDR2 SYDVKM. CDR3 length equals 15 residues. CDR3 residues: CASSLRGRATYEQYF. CDR3 DNA: TGTGCCAGCAGTTTAAGGGGCAGGGCAACCTACGAGCAGTACTTC.

The V gene is TRBV5-5, the J gene TRBJ2-7; 9 bases are shared with TRBD1. With 4 bases clipped from V and 2 bases from J, the junction kept 10 bases outside the gene matches. Germline values: CDR1 SGHKS, CDR2 YYEKEE (reference sequence). The CDR3 runs 16 residues. The CDR3 DNA follows: TGTGCCAGCAGCCATGCGCCCGGGACAGGGACCTACGAGCAGTACTTC. Translation: CASSHAPGTGTYEQYF. Complete variable domain (other parts from reference TRBV5-5 and TRBJ2-7): DAGVTQSPTHLIKTRGQQVTLRCSPISGHKSVSWYQQVLGQGPQFIFQYYEKEERGRGNFPDRFSARQFPNYSSELNVNALLLGDSALYLCASSHAPGTGTYEQYFGPGTRLTVT.

This clone was detected only once. The chain joins TRBV7-8 to TRBJ2-7, with 7 nucleotides matching TRBD1. Trimming removed 3 bases from V and 0 bases from J; junction bases left unmatched: 5. This CDR3 is built from 15 residues. CDR1 SGHVS and CDR2 FQNEAQ come from the germline V gene. The CDR3 coding sequence is TGTGCCAGCAGCTTCCTTGACAGGGACTCCTACGAGCAGTACTTC. Amino acids: CASSFLDRDSYEQYF.

A single count supports this clone. The CDR3: CASSHGGRTEAFF. In nucleotides, the CDR3 is TGTGCCAGCAGCCACGGGGGGCGCACTGAAGCTTTCTTT. The chain recombines TRBV14 with TRBJ1-1; a possible D gene is TRBD1 (6 bases). The CDR3 sequence is 13 residues long. The ends were cut back, 3 bases at V and 4 bases at J, with 9 bases in the middle. Germline CDR1 SGHDN, CDR2 FVKESK.

For the CDR3, the DNA is TGTGCCATCAGCGGGGGACAGGGCCCCTACTATGGCTACACCTTC. As protein: CAISGGQGPYYGYTF. The V gene is TRBV10-3, the J gene TRBJ1-2, with 9 nucleotides matching TRBD1. The CDR3 contains 15 residues. Germline assignment: CDR1 ENHRY and CDR2 SYGVKD. After removal of 6 bases from V and 3 bases from J, the junction contained 8 bases not matched to a gene.

There are a few counts of this clone. V and J are TRBV28 and TRBJ1-5; D gene unclear. V lost 6 bases and J 6 bases, leaving 9 bases between the germline ends. This CDR3 has 12 residues. Germline CDR1 reads MDHEN; CDR2 reads SYDVKM. CDR3 sequence reads: CASRESGQPQHF. The CDR3 region has the DNA TGTGCCAGCAGGGAGTCTGGTCAGCCCCAGCATTTT.

This chain joins TRBV7-2 and TRBJ2-3; D not resolved. Germline V lookup: CDR1 SGHTA, CDR2 FQGNSA. The V and J ends lost 5 bases and 1 base respectively, with 4 bases between them. This CDR3 is built from 12 residues. CDR3 in DNA: TGTGCCAGCAGCCCGCGCACAGATACGCAGTATTTT. This gives the protein CASSPRTDTQYF. The variable domain in full, completed from reference TRBV7-2 and TRBJ2-3, reads GAGVSQSPSNKVTEKGKDVELRCDPISGHTALYWYRQSLGQGLEFLIYFQGNSAPDKSGLPSDRFSAERTGGSVSTLTIQRTQQEDSAVYLCASSPRTDTQYFGPGTRLTVL.

Only one count was recorded for this clone. The rearrangement joins TRBV7-8 to TRBJ2-1; D gene uncertain. V lost 1 base, J lost 0 bases, and 7 bases lay in between. Germline lookup yields CDR1 SGHVS and CDR2 FQNEAQ. CDR3 length: 15 residues. The CDR3 nucleotides read TGTGCCAGCAGCTTAGGATGGAGCTCCTACAATGAGCAGTTCTTC. This translates into CASSLGWSSYNEQFF.

This clone occurred once. The CDR3 DNA reads as TGTGCCAGCAGTTTCAGGGGCATACAGCCCCAGCATTTT. Translated: CASSFRGIQPQHF. V usage is TRBV27 and J usage is TRBJ1-5; a possible D gene is TRBD1 (6 bases). CDR3 length: 13 amino acids. The V and J ends lost 3 bases and 7 bases respectively, with 10 bases between them. Germline CDR1 reads MNHEY; CDR2 reads SMNVEV (reference sequence).

The V call is TRBV27, the J call TRBJ1-5, with D maybe TRBD1 (6 bases). Germline loops: CDR1 MNHEY, CDR2 SMNVEV (reference sequence). Trimming removed 0 bases from V and 4 bases from J, with 16 bases in between. The CDR3 is 17 residues long. The chain's CDR3 is CASSLSQLGHRNQPQHF. DNA of the CDR3: TGTGCCAGCAGTTTATCGCAGTTGGGACACCGGAATCAGCCCCAGCATTTT.

J is TRBJ1-3 and V is TRBV6-5; tentatively, D is TRBD1 (5 bases). Trimming took 4 bases from V and 0 from J, leaving 13 bases between them. Germline V gene data show CDR1 as MNHEY and CDR2 as SVGAGI. The CDR3 totals 16 residues. The CDR3 nucleotides are TGTGCCAGCAGTTTAAGCCGGGACGGCTCTGGAAACACCATATATTTT. Its translation is CASSLSRDGSGNTIYF.